A single sample gave rise to the 5 T cell receptor beta chains below, sequenced in a study of response to subunit inactivated influenza vaccine. Using its own MiXCR run on the RT-PCR reads, TCRdb lists one record per CDR3 protein. The sample lists some 480,000 distinct CDR3 sequences, 10% to 11% occurring once. This sample comprised PBMCs from blood, obtained roughly 45 days after vaccination. The receptors were sampled from a man aged 45-65 years who received an inactivated influenza vaccine.

The rearrangement links TRBV7-2 to TRBJ2-1, with D perhaps being TRBD1 or TRBD2 (5 bases each). V lost 1 base and J lost 2, with 9 bases in between. The CDR3 is made up of 15 amino acids. Germline assignment: CDR1 SGHTA and CDR2 FQGNSA. For the CDR3, the DNA is TGTGCCAGCAGCTTAGACGGGGCTACCTACAATGAGCAGTTCTTC. It yields the protein CASSLDGATYNEQFF.

The sample holds a few counts of this clonotype. J is TRBJ1-4 and V is TRBV28; the match to TRBD1 covers 8 bases. The CDR3 extends over 15 amino acids. In germline, CDR1 is MDHEN, CDR2 SYDVKM. The trim removed 8 bases at V and 7 bases at J, leaving 12 bases unmatched. This CDR3 reads CASARAGGWGEKLFF. The CDR3 DNA reads as TGTGCCAGCGCCCGCGCAGGGGGCTGGGGTGAAAAACTGTTTTTT.

This clonotype was picked up a small number of times. J is TRBJ1-1 and V is TRBV3-1; 7 nucleotides match TRBD1. Per the germline V gene, CDR1 is LGHDT and CDR2 is YNNKEL (reference sequence). Trimming cost V 2 bases and J 2 bases; bases outside gene matches: 2. This CDR3 has 14 amino acids. The CDR3 DNA reads TGTGCCAGCAGCCAACGGGACAGAAACACTGAAGCTTTCTTT. Encoded protein: CASSQRDRNTEAFF.

This clonotype was seen more than once but under ten times. The rearrangement links TRBV7-9 to TRBJ2-3; TRBD1 matches at 8 bases. This CDR3 spans 16 amino acids. The germline gives CDR1 SEHNR, CDR2 FQNEAQ (reference sequence). Trimming at V came to 1 base and at J to 6 bases, leaving 9 bases not matched to a gene. Here the CDR3 DNA reads TGTGCCAGCAGCTTAGTAGTGACAGGGGTGTGGGATACGCAGTATTTT. This translates into CASSLVVTGVWDTQYF.

This clonotype has a handful of counts. CDR3 region: CASSSTSAQETQYF. The CDR3 nucleotides read TGTGCCAGCAGCTCTACTAGCGCTCAAGAGACCCAGTACTTC. The chain employs TRBV7-3 and TRBJ2-5; 7 bases are shared with TRBD2. The V gene's germline CDR1 is SGHTA and CDR2 FQGTGA. V dropped 4 bases and J dropped 2; count of bases not matched to a gene: 4. The CDR3 covers 14 residues.